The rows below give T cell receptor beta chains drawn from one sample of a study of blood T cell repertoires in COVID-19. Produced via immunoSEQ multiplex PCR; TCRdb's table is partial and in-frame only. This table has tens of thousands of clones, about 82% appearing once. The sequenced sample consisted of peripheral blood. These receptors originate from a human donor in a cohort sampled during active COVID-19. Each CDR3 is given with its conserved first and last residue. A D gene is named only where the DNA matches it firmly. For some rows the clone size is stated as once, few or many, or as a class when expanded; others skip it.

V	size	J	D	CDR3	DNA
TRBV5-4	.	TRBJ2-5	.	CASSLRISGETQYF	TGTGCCAGCAGCTTGAGAATCTCGGGAGAGACCCAGTACTTC
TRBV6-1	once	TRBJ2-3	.	CASSEMPPLADTQYF	TGTGCCAGCAGTGAAATGCCCCCCTTAGCAGATACGCAGTATTTT
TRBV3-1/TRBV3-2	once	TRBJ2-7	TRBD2	CASSQGFPRLAGGPYEQYF	TGTGCCAGCAGCCAAGGCTTCCCTCGACTAGCGGGAGGCCCCTACGAGCAGTACTTC
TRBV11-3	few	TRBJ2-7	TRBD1	CASGQGQYEQYF	TGTGCCAGCGGACAGGGTCAGTACGAGCAGTACTTC
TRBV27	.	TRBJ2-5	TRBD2	CASSPRLAQETQYF	TGTGCCAGCAGTCCCCGACTAGCACAAGAGACCCAGTACTTC
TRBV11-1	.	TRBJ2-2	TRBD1	CASSLATGGYTGELFF	TGTGCCAGCAGCTTAGCCACAGGGGGCTACACCGGGGAGCTGTTTTTT
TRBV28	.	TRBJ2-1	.	CASSYLGVSSYNEQFF	TGTGCCAGCAGTTATCTAGGCGTCAGCTCCTACAATGAGCAGTTCTTC
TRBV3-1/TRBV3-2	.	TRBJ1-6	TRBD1	CASSQGSTGVHNSPLHF	TGTGCCAGCAGCCAAGGATCCACAGGGGTCCATAATTCACCCCTCCACTTT
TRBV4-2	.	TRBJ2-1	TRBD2	CASSQATSGSYNEQFF	TGTGCCAGCAGCCAAGCGACTAGCGGGAGCTACAATGAGCAGTTCTTC
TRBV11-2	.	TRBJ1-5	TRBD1	CASSTTRGPNQPQHF	TGTGCCAGCAGCACCACAAGGGGGCCCAATCAGCCCCAGCATTTT
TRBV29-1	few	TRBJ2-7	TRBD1	CSVSRDRDEQYF	TGCAGCGTCTCAAGGGACAGGGACGAGCAGTACTTC
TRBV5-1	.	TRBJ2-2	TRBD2	CASSRGPGRDTGELFF	TGCGCCAGCAGCCGGGGCCCCGGGAGGGACACCGGGGAGCTGTTTTTT
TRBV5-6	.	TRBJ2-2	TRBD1	CASSFRDRGTGELFF	TGTGCCAGCAGCTTCCGGGACAGGGGGACCGGGGAGCTGTTTTTT
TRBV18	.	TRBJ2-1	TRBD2	CASSRGGTDNEQFF	TGTGCCAGCTCACGGGGGGGAACGGACAATGAGCAGTTCTTC
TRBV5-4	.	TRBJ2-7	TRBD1	CASSLVGTVNEQYF	TGTGCCAGCAGCTTGGTAGGGACAGTGAACGAGCAGTACTTC
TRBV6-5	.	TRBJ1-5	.	CASSSGWGNQPQHF	TGTGCCAGCAGTTCCGGGTGGGGCAATCAGCCCCAGCATTTT
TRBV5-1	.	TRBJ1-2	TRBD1	CASSLGGTGNGYTF	TGCGCCAGCAGCTTGGGAGGGACAGGGAATGGCTACACCTTC
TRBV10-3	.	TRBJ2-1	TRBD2	CAISDSRASGHEQFF	TGTGCCATCAGTGATTCGAGGGCTAGCGGGCATGAGCAGTTCTTC
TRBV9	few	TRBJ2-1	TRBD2	CASSVGLAYDEQFF	TGTGCCAGCAGCGTAGGACTAGCTTACGATGAGCAGTTCTTC
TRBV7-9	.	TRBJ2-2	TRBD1	CASSLGQGNTGELFF	TGTGCCAGCAGCCTAGGACAGGGAAACACCGGGGAGCTGTTTTTT
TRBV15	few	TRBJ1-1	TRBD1	CATSRDRGQFFTEAFF	TGTGCCACCAGCAGAGATAGGGGACAGTTTTTCACTGAAGCTTTCTTT
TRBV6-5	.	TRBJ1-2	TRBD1	CASSPSSTGSRGYTF	TGTGCCAGCAGCCCATCTTCGACAGGGTCTCGCGGCTACACCTTC
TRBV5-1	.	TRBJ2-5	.	CASSKGQETQYF	TGCGCCAGCAGCAAGGGGCAAGAGACCCAGTACTTC
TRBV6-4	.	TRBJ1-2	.	CASSDSFGMNGYTF	TGTGCCAGCAGTGACTCATTCGGTATGAATGGCTACACCTTC
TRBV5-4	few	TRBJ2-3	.	CASSLYGASGTDTQYF	TGTGCCAGCAGCTTGTATGGCGCGAGCGGCACAGATACGCAGTATTTT
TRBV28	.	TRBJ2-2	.	CASSPLGRGNTGELFF	TGTGCCAGCAGTCCCCTGGGCAGGGGGAACACCGGGGAGCTGTTTTTT
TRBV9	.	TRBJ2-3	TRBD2	CASSGVAGYTDTQYF	TGTGCCAGCAGCGGGGTAGCGGGATACACAGATACGCAGTATTTT
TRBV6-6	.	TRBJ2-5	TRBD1	CASSSRTGGFETQYF	TGTGCCAGCAGTTCCCGGACAGGGGGTTTTGAGACCCAGTACTTC
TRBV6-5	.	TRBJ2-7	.	CASSYSRRGTYEQYF	TGTGCCAGCAGTTACTCAAGGCGGGGAACCTACGAGCAGTACTTC
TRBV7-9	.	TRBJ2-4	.	CASSEDLAKNIQYF	TGTGCCAGCAGCGAGGACTTAGCCAAAAACATTCAGTACTTC
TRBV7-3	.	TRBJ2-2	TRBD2	CASSAIAGNTGELFF	TGTGCCAGCAGCGCAATAGCGGGGAACACCGGGGAGCTGTTTTTT
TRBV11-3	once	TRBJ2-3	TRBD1	CASSLRQGQGATDTQYF	TGTGCCAGCAGCTTAAGACAGGGACAGGGCGCCACAGATACGCAGTATTTT
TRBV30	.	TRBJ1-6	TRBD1	CAWSRRTGGTYNSPLHF	TGTGCCTGGAGCCGACGGACAGGGGGAACCTATAATTCACCCCTCCACTTT
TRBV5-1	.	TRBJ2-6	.	CASSGFGQLSGANVLTF	TGCGCCAGCAGCGGCTTCGGACAGCTCTCTGGGGCCAACGTCCTGACTTTC
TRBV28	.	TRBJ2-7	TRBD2	CASSLGLASNPQYF	TGTGCCAGCAGTTTAGGACTAGCCTCAAATCCACAGTACTTC
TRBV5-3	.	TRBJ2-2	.	CARSSSAGGELFF	TGTGCCAGAAGCTCTAGCGCCGGCGGGGAGCTGTTTTTT
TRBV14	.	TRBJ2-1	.	CASSQHASGQFF	TGTGCCAGCAGCCAACACGCCTCCGGGCAGTTCTTC
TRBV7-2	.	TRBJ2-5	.	CASLRDFEAQYF	TGTGCCAGCCTGAGGGACTTCGAGGCCCAGTACTTC